The 28 T cell receptor beta chains reported below all come from one sample, sequenced in a study of shared clonotypes between healthy human individuals. Naivety among CD8 cells was defined by CD45RO negativity and positive CCR7 selection, thereby excluding terminally differentiated effector memory CD45RA+ cells. The method was immunoSEQ multiplex PCR; TCRdb's version includes in-frame clones alone and lacks a portion of them. Altogether 800,000 or so clones are present, roughly 96% being singletons, with the ten largest covering under 0.25%. What was sequenced was naive CD8+ T cells sorted from blood. These receptors were taken from a man aged 30-40 years in good health.

The chain is built from TRBV5-1 and TRBJ1-2; 7 bases map to TRBD1. This CDR3 is 16 amino acids long. J lost 7 bases, V lost 5 bases, and 17 bases had no gene match. Looked up from germline, CDR1 is SGHRS and CDR2 is YFSETQ. The CDR3 DNA is TGCGCCAGCAGGGAAGCAGCAGGGGGTACCCCGGGTGGCTACACCTTC. It encodes CASREAAGGTPGGYTF. Complete variable domain (other parts from reference TRBV5-1 and TRBJ1-2): KAGVTQTPRYLIKTRGQQVTLSCSPISGHRSVSWYQQTPGQGLQFLFEYFSETQRNKGNFPGRFSGRQFSNSRSEMNVSTLELGDSALYLCASREAAGGTPGGYTFGSGTRLTVV.

The rearrangement links TRBV7-9 to TRBJ2-2, with TRBD1 matching over 7 bases. Trimming took 8 bases from V and 6 from J; bases not matched to a gene: 6. The CDR3 is made up of 13 amino acids. CDR1 and CDR2 from the germline V gene are SEHNR and FQNEAQ (reference sequence). CDR3 sequence: CASAGGRAGELFF. The DNA for the CDR3 is TGTGCCAGCGCAGGGGGTCGTGCCGGGGAGCTGTTTTTT.

The V gene is TRBV9, the J gene TRBJ2-1; 11 bases line up with TRBD2. V shed 3 bases and J 2 bases; nucleotides not matched to a gene: 4. Looked up from germline, CDR1 is SGDLS and CDR2 is YYNGEE. The CDR3 covers 16 residues. CDR3 sequence reads: CASSAGTSGAYNEQFF. CDR3 DNA: TGTGCCAGCAGCGCCGGGACTAGCGGAGCCTACAATGAGCAGTTCTTC.

The chain joins TRBV4-3 to TRBJ2-3; D ambiguous. V was clipped by 2 bases and J by 0 bases, with 6 bases between them. CDR1 and CDR2 from the germline V gene are LGHNA and YSLEER. There are 14 residues in the CDR3. This CDR3 is CASSQTLSTDTQYF. CDR3 DNA: TGCGCCAGCAGCCAAACATTAAGCACAGATACGCAGTATTTT.

This rearrangement joins TRBV23-1 to TRBJ1-5, with D possibly matching TRBD1 (5 bases). TRBV23-1 is treated as an ORF (open reading frame) with a function not yet certain. Trimming pared 6 bases from V and 10 bases from J, leaving 10 bases between. The CDR3 covers 11 residues. The CDR3 bases are TGCGCCAGCAGAAGGGACCGTCCCCAGCATTTT. It yields the protein CASRRDRPQHF.

V usage is TRBV29-1 and J usage is TRBJ2-1, with 9 bases aligning to TRBD2. The length of the CDR3 is 15 residues. J lost 10 bases, V lost 4 bases, and 14 bases had no gene match. Per the germline V gene, CDR1 is SQVTM and CDR2 is ANQGSEA. The CDR3 region is CSVGGTGLAMMEQFF. The CDR3 coding sequence is TGCAGCGTTGGGGGGACCGGACTAGCGATGATGGAGCAGTTCTTC.

The chain uses TRBV5-5 and TRBJ1-1, with a possible D match to TRBD1 (5 bases). Germline assignment: CDR1 SGHKS and CDR2 YYEKEE (reference sequence). There are 14 residues in the CDR3. V gave up 4 bases and J gave up 5 bases, with 15 bases separating them. In DNA form, the CDR3 reads TGTGCCAGCAGCGAGAGGGGTGAAGGAACTGAAGCTTTCTTT. This translates into CASSERGEGTEAFF. The complete variable domain, with remaining parts taken from reference TRBV5-5 and TRBJ1-1, reads DAGVTQSPTHLIKTRGQQVTLRCSPISGHKSVSWYQQVLGQGPQFIFQYYEKEERGRGNFPDRFSARQFPNYSSELNVNALLLGDSALYLCASSERGEGTEAFFGQGTRLTVV.

The CDR3 is CSVEDRAQVGGEQYF. The CDR3 DNA reads as TGCAGCGTTGAAGATCGCGCACAGGTGGGGGGCGAGCAGTACTTC. The chain couples TRBV29-1 to TRBJ2-7; TRBD2 might be the D (6 bases). Germline assignment: CDR1 SQVTM and CDR2 ANQGSEA. Trimming stripped 0 bases from V and 6 bases from J, with 18 bases between. CDR3 length: 15 amino acids.

This clone was detected once. The chain is built from TRBV15 and TRBJ1-4; D is unresolved. Trimming took off 1 base at V and 5 bases at J, with 14 bases between the two ends. The CDR3 covers 16 residues. CDR1 and CDR2 (germline): LNHNV, YYDKDF (reference sequence). CDR3 protein: CATSRVLMGLNEKLFF. The CDR3 nucleotides read TGTGCCACCAGCAGAGTCCTGATGGGGTTAAATGAAAAACTGTTTTTT.

The gene calls are TRBV11-3 and TRBJ1-1; D is perhaps TRBD1 (6 bases). The CDR3 runs to 14 residues. V gave up 4 bases and J gave up 2 bases, with 11 bases separating them. Germline lookup yields CDR1 SGHNT and CDR2 YENEEA. The CDR3 protein is CASSSRGGNTEAFF. CDR3 DNA: TGTGCCAGCAGCTCCCGGGGGGGCAACACTGAAGCTTTCTTT. The complete variable domain, with remaining parts taken from reference TRBV11-3 and TRBJ1-1, reads EAGVVQSPRYKIIEKKQPVAFWCNPISGHNTLYWYLQNLGQGPELLIRYENEEAVDDSQLPKDRFSAERLKGVDSTLKIQPAELGDSAVYLCASSSRGGNTEAFFGQGTRLTVV.

The V call is TRBV7-2, the J call TRBJ1-5; TRBD1 matches 11 bases. J was trimmed by 6 bases and V by 4 bases; bases with no gene match: 5. The length of the CDR3 is 15 residues. Germline V gene sequence: CDR1 SGHTA, CDR2 FQGNSA. CDR3 sequence reads: CASSWTGGSGQPQHF. CDR3 sequence (DNA): TGTGCCAGCAGCTGGACAGGGGGCTCGGGTCAGCCCCAGCATTTT.

The chain employs TRBV7-9 and TRBJ1-1, with D possibly TRBD1 on 5 matching bases. The CDR3 runs to 12 residues. The V end lost 5 bases, the J end lost 7 bases, and 11 bases lay between the germline ends. Germline V gene data show CDR1 as SEHNR and CDR2 as FQNEAQ (reference sequence). CDR3 DNA sequence: TGTGCCAGCAGCCTTGAGGGGTTTGAAGCTTTCTTT. This translates into CASSLEGFEAFF.

The V and J genes are TRBV5-4 and TRBJ2-7, with D hard to call. The CDR3 is 12 residues long. V was shortened by 1 base and J by 7 bases, with 9 bases between the two germline ends. Germline V gene sequence: CDR1 SGHNT, CDR2 YYREEE (reference sequence). CDR3 in amino acids: CASSLWSGEQYF. In DNA, the CDR3 is TGTGCCAGCAGCTTGTGGTCTGGTGAGCAGTACTTC.

The genes are TRBV11-2 and TRBJ2-1; D remains unclear. CDR3 length: 13 residues. Germline V gene data show CDR1 as SGHAT and CDR2 as FQNNGV. The ends were cut back, 10 bases at V and 5 bases at J, with 15 bases in the middle. CDR3 amino acids: CATSLVGNNEQFF. The CDR3 nucleotides are TGTGCCACCTCGCTGGTAGGGAACAATGAGCAGTTCTTC.

The genes are TRBV27 and TRBJ1-5; D unresolved. The CDR3 is made up of 15 amino acids. V gave up 6 bases and J gave up 0 bases, with 12 bases separating them. Germline assignment: CDR1 MNHEY and CDR2 SMNVEV (reference sequence). The DNA for the CDR3 is TGTGCCAGCAGGCTAGGTAGCTTTAGCAATCAGCCCCAGCATTTT. It specifies CASRLGSFSNQPQHF.

The chain links TRBV5-5 to TRBJ2-1; no clear D gene. This CDR3 spans 16 amino acids. V lost 0 bases and J lost 3, with 13 bases in between. Germline V gene data show CDR1 as SGHKS and CDR2 as YYEKEE (reference sequence). CDR3 protein: CASSLVEWDGYNEQFF. For the CDR3, the DNA is TGTGCCAGCAGCTTGGTGGAGTGGGATGGCTACAATGAGCAGTTCTTC.

Details on this clone: The junction and the germline gene differ at one end; a read error may be behind it. The rearrangement joins TRBV27 to TRBJ1-1; 10 bases are a match to TRBD1. The CDR3 is 14 amino acids. Per germline, CDR1 MNHEY and CDR2 SMNVEV (reference sequence). Written as DNA, the CDR3 is TGTGCCAGCAGTTGGGGACAGGGGAACGCTGAAGCTTTCTTT. Its translation is CASSWGQGNAEAFF.

V usage is TRBV5-1 and J usage is TRBJ2-1, with 8 nucleotides matching TRBD1. This CDR3 is 16 amino acids long. Losses at the gene ends were 4 bases for V and 6 bases for J; bases not matched to a gene: 12. The germline CDR1 and CDR2 sequences are SGHRS and YFSETQ. The CDR3 loop reads CASSDRGAPEGNEQFF. Here the CDR3 DNA reads TGCGCCAGCAGCGACAGGGGCGCCCCGGAAGGCAATGAGCAGTTCTTC.

Worth noting for this clone: Other DNA sequences in the sample encode the same CDR3. The V and J genes are TRBV19 and TRBJ2-7, with a tentative D call TRBD1 (5 bases). Between the trimmed V and J ends, which lost 5 bases and 3 bases, there was a span of 11 bases. Per the germline V gene, CDR1 is LNHDA and CDR2 is SQIVND (reference sequence). The CDR3 length is 13 residues. The CDR3 DNA reads TGTGCCAGTAGTTCAGGGCCAAGCTACGAGCAGTACTTC. Translated: CASSSGPSYEQYF.

This sequence joins TRBV7-2 and TRBJ2-7; 7 bases are shared with TRBD1. Germline trimming cut 1 base from V and 7 bases from J; bases unmatched to any gene: 13. There are 16 residues in the CDR3. Germline V gene lookup returns CDR1 SGHTA and CDR2 FQGNSA. For the CDR3, the DNA is TGTGCCAGCAGCTTAGATCTCGGGACAGCTTCATTGGAGCAGTACTTC. It codes for CASSLDLGTASLEQYF.

This chain uses TRBV27 with TRBJ2-7, with 7 bases fitting TRBD2. The CDR3 contains 14 residues. Unmatched junction bases numbered 5, after V lost 4 bases and J lost 2 bases. Germline V CDR1 and CDR2: MNHEY, SMNVEV (reference sequence). This CDR3 reads CASSYGGSPYEQYF. DNA of the CDR3: TGTGCCAGCAGTTATGGCGGGAGCCCCTACGAGCAGTACTTC.

The chain combines TRBV27 with TRBJ2-7; maybe TRBD2 (5 bases). The length of the CDR3 is 15 residues. Germline V CDR1 and CDR2: MNHEY, SMNVEV (reference sequence). V was clipped by 0 bases and J by 3 bases, with 12 bases between them. DNA for the CDR3: TGTGCCAGCAGTTTATCCGTGGGAGAGGTCTACGAGCAGTACTTC. It specifies CASSLSVGEVYEQYF.

The rearrangement joins TRBV6-5 to TRBJ2-7; 11 nucleotides align to TRBD2. In germline, CDR1 is MNHEY, CDR2 SVGAGI. V trimming: 6 bases; J trimming: 4 bases; junction bases outside the gene matches: 5. This CDR3 is built from 14 residues. CDR3 in DNA: TGTGCCAGCAGCCCACTAGCGGGAGAATACGAGCAGTACTTC. It yields the protein CASSPLAGEYEQYF.

The chain combines TRBV6-5 with TRBJ1-2; no definite D call. In germline, CDR1 is MNHEY, CDR2 SVGAGI. The V end was cut by 0 bases, the J end by 8 bases, with 13 bases between. The CDR3 loop spans 14 amino acids. This chain's CDR3 is CASSYSTSRRGYTF. The CDR3 DNA reads TGTGCCAGCAGTTACTCGACCTCTCGCCGCGGCTACACCTTC.

This clone occurred once. J is TRBJ1-1 and V is TRBV9, with unresolved D. The length of the CDR3 is 12 residues. CDR1 and CDR2 from the germline V gene are SGDLS and YYNGEE. V lost 4 bases and J lost 8, with 12 bases in between. This CDR3 reads CASSSPGLEAFF. In nucleotides, the CDR3 is TGTGCCAGCAGCAGTCCCGGGCTCGAAGCTTTCTTT.

This chain connects TRBV28 to TRBJ2-3; D is perhaps TRBD2 (6 bases). Germline loops: CDR1 MDHEN, CDR2 SYDVKM. V gave up 6 bases and J gave up 0 bases, with 13 bases separating them. The CDR3 sequence is 15 residues long. This chain's CDR3 is CASSRWTTSTDTQYF. CDR3 in DNA: TGTGCCAGCAGCCGATGGACTACTAGCACAGATACGCAGTATTTT.

This clone has only one observation. The chain is built from TRBV11-2 and TRBJ2-7; 7 bases fit TRBD1. Germline V gene data show CDR1 as SGHAT and CDR2 as FQNNGV. The CDR3 is 16 residues long. Trimming removed 4 bases from V and 2 bases from J; junction bases left unmatched: 11. CDR3 sequence: CASSSGTVSPAYEQYF. DNA of the CDR3: TGTGCCAGCAGCTCCGGGACAGTCTCACCAGCCTACGAGCAGTACTTC.

This chain connects TRBV4-1 to TRBJ1-5; D perhaps matches TRBD1 (6 bases). V lost 2 bases and J lost 4, with 18 bases in between. The CDR3 is 17 residues long. CDR1 and CDR2 from the germline V gene are MGHRA and YSYEKL. CDR3 nucleotides: TGCGCCAGCAGCCAAAACCCCCCAGGGGCTGGAAATCAGCCCCAGCATTTT. Its protein product is CASSQNPPGAGNQPQHF.